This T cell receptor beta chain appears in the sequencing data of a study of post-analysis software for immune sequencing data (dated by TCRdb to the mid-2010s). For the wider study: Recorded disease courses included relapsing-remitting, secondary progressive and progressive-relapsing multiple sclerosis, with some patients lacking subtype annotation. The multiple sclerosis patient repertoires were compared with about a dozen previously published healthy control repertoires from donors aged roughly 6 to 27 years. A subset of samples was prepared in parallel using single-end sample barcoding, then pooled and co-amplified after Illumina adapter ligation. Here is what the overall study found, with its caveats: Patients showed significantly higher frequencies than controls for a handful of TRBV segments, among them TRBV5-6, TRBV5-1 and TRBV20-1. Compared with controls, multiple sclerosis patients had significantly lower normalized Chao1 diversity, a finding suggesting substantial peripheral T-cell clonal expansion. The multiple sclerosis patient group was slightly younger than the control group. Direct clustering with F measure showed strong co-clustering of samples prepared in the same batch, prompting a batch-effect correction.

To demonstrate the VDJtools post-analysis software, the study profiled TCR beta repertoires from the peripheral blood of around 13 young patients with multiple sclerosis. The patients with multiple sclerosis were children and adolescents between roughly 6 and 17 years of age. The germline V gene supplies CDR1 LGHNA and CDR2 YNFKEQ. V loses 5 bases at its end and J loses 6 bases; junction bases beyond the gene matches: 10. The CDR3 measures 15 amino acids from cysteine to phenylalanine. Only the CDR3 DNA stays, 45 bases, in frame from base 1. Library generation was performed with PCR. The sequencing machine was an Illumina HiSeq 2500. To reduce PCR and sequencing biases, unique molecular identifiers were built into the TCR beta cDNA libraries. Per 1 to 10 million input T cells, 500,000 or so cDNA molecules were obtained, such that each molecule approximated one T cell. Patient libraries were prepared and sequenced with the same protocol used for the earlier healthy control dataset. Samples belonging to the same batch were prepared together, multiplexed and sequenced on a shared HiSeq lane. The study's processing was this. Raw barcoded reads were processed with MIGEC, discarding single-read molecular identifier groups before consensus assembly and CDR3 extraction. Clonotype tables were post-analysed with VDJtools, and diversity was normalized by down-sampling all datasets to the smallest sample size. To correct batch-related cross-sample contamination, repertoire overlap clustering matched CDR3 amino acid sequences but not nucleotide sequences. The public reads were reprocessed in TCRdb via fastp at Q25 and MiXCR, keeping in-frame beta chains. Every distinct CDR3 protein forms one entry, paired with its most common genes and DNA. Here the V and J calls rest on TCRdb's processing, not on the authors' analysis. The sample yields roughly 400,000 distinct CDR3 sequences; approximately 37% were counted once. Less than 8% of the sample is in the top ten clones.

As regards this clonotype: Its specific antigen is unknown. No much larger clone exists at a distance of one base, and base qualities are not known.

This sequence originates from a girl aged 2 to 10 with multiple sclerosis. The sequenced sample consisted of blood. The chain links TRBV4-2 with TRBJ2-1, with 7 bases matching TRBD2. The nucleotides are TGTGCCAGCAGCAAAGTCACTAGCGAAGGCAATGAGCAGTTCTTC. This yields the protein CASSKVTSEGNEQFF.